The clone carrying this TCR beta chain turned up a few times. Antigen: not known. Use of 60 Vbeta and 13 Jbeta primers characterized the PCR. This table comes from immunoSEQ multiplex PCR, and its TCRdb copy is limited to in-frame clones, with some not included. This table has 150,000 or so clones, around 79% appearing once. These data are taken from a study of cytomegalovirus exposure and HLA in healthy donors. The study, taken as a whole, reports: HLA alleles showed associations with 16,951 TCR beta sequences in a later analysis, at a 0.05 false discovery rate.

These donors counted as nominally healthy when sampled, but unrecorded immune exposures were likely. The TCR originated in a woman aged 50 to 65 in good health and CMV-seropositive. The sample was PBMCs.

In DNA, the CDR3 is TGTGCCAGTAGTACCGGGACTAGCCGGGGCACCGGGGAGCTGTTTTTT. This codes for CASSTGTSRGTGELFF. The chain uses TRBV19 and TRBJ2-2, with 9 nucleotides matching TRBD2. The CDR3 has 16 amino acids. J lost 4 bases, V lost 4 bases, and 7 bases had no gene match. Germline CDR1 is LNHDA and CDR2 is SQIVND (reference sequence).